The 10 T cell receptor beta chains below all came from one sample that was sequenced in a study of low-dose radiotherapy and immunotherapy resistance in tumors. Time point of the sample: after trial treatment. Treatment denoted: LDRT plus nivolumab, ipilimumab, low-dose cyclophosphamide and aspirin (RACIN trial). TRAV- and TRBV-specific primers, spanning alpha and beta chains, primed first-strand cDNA. The authors ran approximately 20 PCR cycles to amplify TCRs with a constant-region primer and V-primer adapter. TCRdb fed the reads into MiXCR, producing one record per CDR3 protein. The sample includes 95,000 to 100,000 distinct CDR3 sequences, about 20% of them seen just once. Sequenced here: PBMCs, sampled after low-dose radiotherapy plus immunotherapy. The receptors were gathered from a male donor with prostate cancer.

This clonotype was found many times. The chain recombines TRBV20-1 with TRBJ2-5, with TRBD2 as a possible D gene (7 bases). Per germline, CDR1 DFQATT and CDR2 SNEGSKA (reference sequence). Trimming stripped 0 bases from V and 10 bases from J, with 15 bases between. There are 13 residues in the CDR3. The CDR3: CSARDVARGGQYF. DNA of the CDR3: TGCAGTGCTAGAGATGTGGCGAGGGGGGGCCAGTACTTC.

Concerning this clonotype: A much more abundant neighbour one base away suggests this may be a read error. The CDR3 does not end in the conserved phenylalanine or tryptophan, so this is likely a read error. The chain has TRBV3-1 and TRBJ2-5; 7 positions match TRBD2. Looked up from germline, CDR1 is LGHDT and CDR2 is YNNKEL (reference sequence). The CDR3 is 15 residues long. J was trimmed by 2 bases and V by 4 bases; bases with no gene match: 7. The CDR3 region is CASSPWGSGQETQYL. The CDR3 region has the DNA TGTGCCAGCAGCCCCTGGGGTAGCGGGCAAGAGACCCAGTACCTC.

This clonotype came up many times. This chain joins TRBV19 and TRBJ1-3; D is undetermined. Trimming cost V 3 bases and J 2 bases, with 11 bases left between them. This CDR3 comprises 15 residues. Germline V CDR1 and CDR2: LNHDA, SQIVND (reference sequence). The CDR3 DNA reads as TGTGCCAGTAGTATGGCTGTCGGGGCTGGAAACACCATATATTTT. This sequence encodes CASSMAVGAGNTIYF.

This clonotype has at least ten counts. The gene calls are TRBV27 and TRBJ2-7; TRBD2 agrees at 7 bases. V was clipped by 4 bases and J by 5 bases; unmatched bases: 5. The germline gives CDR1 MNHEY, CDR2 SMNVEV (reference sequence). The CDR3 is made up of 13 amino acids. CDR3 DNA sequence: TGTGCCAGCAGTTCCAGCGGGGTCAACGAGCAGTACTTC. Translation gives CASSSSGVNEQYF.

This clonotype was counted many times. The chain combines TRBV6-1 with TRBJ1-5; perhaps TRBD1 as D (6 bases). V lost 6 bases and J lost 6, with 24 bases in between. The CDR3 totals 17 residues. The germline V gene encodes CDR1 MNHNS and CDR2 SASEGT. The CDR3 is CASRAGTQIVGRQPQHF. The CDR3 nucleotides read TGTGCCAGCAGGGCCGGGACACAGATCGTAGGGCGTCAGCCCCAGCATTTT.

This clonotype came up many times. V gene TRBV6-2 or TRBV6-3 combines with J gene TRBJ2-5; perhaps D is TRBD1 or TRBD2 (5 bases each). The length of the CDR3 is 14 residues. Germline V gives CDR1 MNHEY, CDR2 SVGEGT. V was pared by 7 bases and J by 1 base, with 13 bases between. CDR3 sequence: CASIPGTLQETQYF. CDR3 sequence (DNA): TGTGCCAGCATTCCGGGGACCCTCCAAGAGACCCAGTACTTC.

This clonotype was counted ten times or more. One junction end does not reproduce the germline sequence, and a read error may be involved. The rearrangement joins TRBV7-7 to TRBJ1-6; no clear D gene. Germline V gives CDR1 SSHAT, CDR2 FNYEAQ (reference sequence). This CDR3 contains 13 residues. CDR3 residues: CASSRRINSPLHF. CDR3 DNA sequence: TGTGCTAGCAGCAGGAGGATCAATTCACCCCTCCACTTT.

This clonotype has a count of ten or more. The rearrangement links TRBV23-1 to TRBJ2-3; 7 bases agree with TRBD1. TRBV23-1 qualifies as an ORF whose function is uncertain. The J segment lost 2 bases and the V segment lost 6 bases, leaving 8 bases of the junction unmatched. The CDR3 spans 15 residues. The CDR3 reads CASSPWGQTTDTQYF. CDR3 nucleotide sequence: TGCGCCAGCAGCCCCTGGGGACAGACCACAGATACGCAGTATTTT.

Here the CDR3 DNA reads TGTGCCAGCAGCTTGGGACAGGGTCATCAGCCCCAGCATTTT. Its translation: CASSLGQGHQPQHF. The V and J genes are TRBV7-8 and TRBJ1-5; 9 positions agree with TRBD1. V was clipped by 3 bases and J by 5 bases; unmatched bases: 2. CDR1 SGHVS and CDR2 FQNEAQ come from the germline V gene. The length of the CDR3 is 14 residues.

The chain combines TRBV24-1 with TRBJ2-7, with 9 bases fitting TRBD1. The junction had 9 bases not matched to a gene; V was cut back by 7 bases and J by 3 bases. This CDR3 is 15 amino acids long. The germline CDR1 and CDR2 sequences are KGHDR and SFDVKD. The CDR3 is CATSATGTGYYEQYF. The CDR3 coding sequence is TGTGCCACCAGCGCAACCGGGACAGGGTACTACGAGCAGTACTTC.